The 27 T cell receptor beta chains listed next were all sequenced from one sample in a study of cytomegalovirus exposure and HLA in healthy donors. PCR primers comprised 60 Vbeta and 13 Jbeta primers. Profiling relied on immunoSEQ multiplex PCR, and the TCRdb table lists in-frame clones only, not all of them. The sample contains under 200,000 clones, around 75% of which appear only once. The specimen was PBMCs. These receptors all come from a woman in her fifties or sixties in good health and CMV-seropositive.

The rearrangement joins TRBV5-1 to TRBJ2-2, with TRBD2 matching 11 bases. Germline loops: CDR1 SGHRS, CDR2 YFSETQ. CDR3 size: 15 residues. With 0 bases clipped from V and 6 bases from J, the junction kept 1 base outside the gene matches. This CDR3 is CASSLELAGAGELFF. The CDR3 region has the DNA TGCGCCAGCAGCTTGGAACTAGCGGGGGCCGGGGAGCTGTTTTTT.

This chain connects TRBV7-3 to TRBJ1-1, with a possible D match to TRBD1 (5 bases). CDR3 length: 14 amino acids. CDR1 SGHTA and CDR2 FQGTGA come from the germline V gene. V lost 5 bases, J lost 4 bases, and 14 bases lay in between. CDR3 in DNA: TGTGCCAGCAGCCAACAGCCCCAGGGCACTGAAGCTTTCTTT. This translates into CASSQQPQGTEAFF.

The chain has TRBV9 and TRBJ1-1; D perhaps matches TRBD1 (6 bases). The V and J ends lost 0 bases and 3 bases respectively, with 12 bases between them. The CDR3 is 15 residues long. Germline CDR1 and CDR2: SGDLS and YYNGEE. CDR3 in amino acids: CASSVGDTFDTEAFF. The DNA for the CDR3 is TGTGCCAGCAGCGTAGGGGACACCTTTGACACTGAAGCTTTCTTT. Together with reference TRBV9 and TRBJ1-1, the CDR3 gives the full variable domain: DSGVTQTPKHLITATGQRVTLRCSPRSGDLSVYWYQQSLDQGLQFLIQYYNGEERAKGNILERFSAQQFPDLHSELNLSSLELGDSALYFCASSVGDTFDTEAFFGQGTRLTVV.

This chain links TRBV29-1 with TRBJ2-1; 8 bases line up with TRBD1. CDR3 length: 14 residues. The V gene's germline CDR1 is SQVTM and CDR2 ANQGSEA. J lost 6 bases, V lost 5 bases, and 9 bases had no gene match. The DNA of the CDR3 is TGCAGCGTTAAGACAGGGGATAGGGGCAATGAGCAGTTCTTC. Translating gives CSVKTGDRGNEQFF.

This clone appeared a few times. The V gene is TRBV5-1, the J gene TRBJ1-4; 8 bases are shared with TRBD1. The germline V gene encodes CDR1 SGHRS and CDR2 YFSETQ. The V segment lost 0 bases and the J segment 2 bases; nucleotides outside the gene matches: 3. This CDR3 has 16 residues. DNA of the CDR3: TGCGCCAGCAGCTTGGGTCAGGGGGCGACTAATGAAAAACTGTTTTTT. Encoded protein: CASSLGQGATNEKLFF. Full variable domain (missing parts from reference TRBV5-1 and TRBJ1-4): KAGVTQTPRYLIKTRGQQVTLSCSPISGHRSVSWYQQTPGQGLQFLFEYFSETQRNKGNFPGRFSGRQFSNSRSEMNVSTLELGDSALYLCASSLGQGATNEKLFFGSGTQLSVL.

The CDR3 DNA is TGTGCCAGCAGCGTAGGGGAGTTAACAGATACGCAGTATTTT. It is translated as CASSVGELTDTQYF. V usage is TRBV9 and J usage is TRBJ2-3; possible D gene TRBD2, 5 bases. The CDR3 loop spans 14 amino acids. Looked up from germline, CDR1 is SGDLS and CDR2 is YYNGEE. Trimming removed 0 bases at V and 3 bases at J, with 8 bases between.

The chain joins TRBV2 to TRBJ2-1; D is unclear. Germline V gene data show CDR1 as SNHLY and CDR2 as FYNNEI. Between the trimmed V and J ends, which lost 5 bases and 2 bases, there was a span of 10 bases. The length of the CDR3 is 14 residues. CDR3 in DNA: TGTGCCAGCAGTCTTGGCCCTCCCTACAATGAGCAGTTCTTC. It yields the protein CASSLGPPYNEQFF.

The rearrangement uses TRBV10-3 and TRBJ1-2, with 7 bases identical to TRBD1. The V gene end was trimmed by 10 bases and the J gene end by 10 bases; junction bases not matched to a gene: 15. Germline V gene sequence: CDR1 ENHRY, CDR2 SYGVKD. This CDR3 region has 13 residues. This chain's CDR3 is CATDEGQSRLYTF. The CDR3 coding sequence is TGTGCCACGGACGAGGGACAGTCGCGGCTCTACACCTTC.

This clone was recorded only once. J is TRBJ2-5 and V is TRBV7-6; possibly TRBD1 for D (5 bases). The V gene's germline CDR1 is SGHVS and CDR2 FNYEAQ. The CDR3 covers 13 residues. The V end was cut by 5 bases, the J end by 5 bases, with 12 bases between. The CDR3 DNA follows: TGTGCCAGCAGCCAGCAGGGTAGGGAGACCCAGTACTTC. This encodes CASSQQGRETQYF.

The rearrangement joins TRBV4-1 to TRBJ1-2, with unresolved D. The V end lost 4 bases, the J end lost 1 base, and 7 bases lay between the germline ends. The CDR3 is 13 amino acids. Germline assignment: CDR1 MGHRA and CDR2 YSYEKL. CDR3 DNA: TGCGCCAGCAGCCGTGGCCTTAACTATGGCTACACCTTC. Translation gives CASSRGLNYGYTF.

This clone was recorded a few times. The J gene is TRBJ1-1, the V gene TRBV25-1; D is uncertain. CDR1 MGHDK and CDR2 SYGVNS come from the germline V gene. The CDR3 covers 12 residues. Trimming removed 7 bases from V and 10 bases from J, with 16 bases in between. CDR3 amino acids: CASKDGRAVAFF. CDR3 DNA: TGTGCCAGCAAGGACGGACGAGCGGTAGCTTTCTTT.

The genes are TRBV30 and TRBJ1-2; maybe TRBD1 (6 bases). This CDR3 has 17 amino acids. CDR1 and CDR2 from the germline V gene are GTSNPN and SVGIG (reference sequence). With 4 bases removed from V and 2 bases from J, the gap between germline ends came to 23 bases. CDR3 amino acids: CAWTRGAGQTINYGYTF. The CDR3 DNA sequence: TGTGCCTGGACTCGGGGAGCCGGACAGACGATCAACTATGGCTACACCTTC.

The genes are TRBV18 and TRBJ2-2; D remains ambiguous. Trimming took off 0 bases at V and 1 base at J, with 3 bases between the two ends. The germline V gene encodes CDR1 KGHSH and CDR2 LQKENI. This CDR3 region has 14 residues. CDR3 sequence (DNA): TGTGCCAGCTCACCACCCGGGAACACCGGGGAGCTGTTTTTT. It codes for CASSPPGNTGELFF.

This chain connects TRBV9 to TRBJ2-6; 10 nucleotides align to TRBD1. The V gene end was trimmed by 4 bases and the J gene end by 2 bases; junction bases not matched to a gene: 12. CDR1 SGDLS and CDR2 YYNGEE come from the germline V gene. The CDR3 extends over 19 amino acids. CDR3 bases: TGTGCCAGCAGCTTCTACTGGGACAGGGGATCTCCTGGGGCCAACGTCCTGACTTTC. Protein: CASSFYWDRGSPGANVLTF.

The chain employs TRBV5-1 and TRBJ2-1, with D maybe TRBD2 (6 bases). The V end lost 0 bases, the J end lost 6 bases, and 16 bases lay between the germline ends. The CDR3 runs to 16 residues. Germline assignment: CDR1 SGHRS and CDR2 YFSETQ. The CDR3 sequence is CASSLAEAGGANEQFF. The CDR3, as DNA: TGCGCCAGCAGCTTGGCCGAGGCAGGAGGGGCCAATGAGCAGTTCTTC.

The V call is TRBV4-3, the J call TRBJ2-7; D possibly corresponds to TRBD1 (6 bases). CDR1 and CDR2 (germline): LGHNA, YSLEER. V was shortened by 4 bases and J by 2 bases, with 12 bases between the two germline ends. This CDR3 has 14 residues. CDR3 sequence: CASSPPDRTYEQYF. CDR3 sequence (DNA): TGCGCCAGCAGCCCCCCTGACAGGACCTACGAGCAGTACTTC.

This clone has more than one count but fewer than ten. This chain connects TRBV7-9 to TRBJ2-7, with a possible D match to TRBD1 (5 bases). Germline values: CDR1 SEHNR, CDR2 FQNEAQ (reference sequence). The CDR3 has 16 residues. Trimming removed 5 bases from V and 0 bases from J, with 17 bases in between. For the CDR3, the DNA is TGTGCCAGCAGCCCAACCCAGGGTTTCACCTCCTACGAGCAGTACTTC. Translating gives CASSPTQGFTSYEQYF.

DNA of the CDR3: TGTGCCAGCTCACTCGGCTCTGGGGCCAACGTCCTGACTTTC. Its protein is CASSLGSGANVLTF. This chain joins TRBV18 and TRBJ2-6; D is unresolved. The CDR3 totals 14 residues. The V end was cut by 4 bases, the J end by 0 bases, with 4 bases between. CDR1 is KGHSH and CDR2 is LQKENI in the germline V gene.

The CDR3 loop reads CASETVKGGSEAFF. The CDR3 nucleotides are TGTGCCAGCGAGACCGTAAAAGGGGGCTCTGAAGCTTTCTTT. The V gene is TRBV21-1, the J gene TRBJ1-1; TRBD1, the D gene given by the table, was not confirmed from the DNA. TRBV21-1 is a pseudogene locus. The CDR3 runs to 14 residues.

V is TRBV9 and J is TRBJ2-5; D might be TRBD2 (6 bases). Germline V gene sequence: CDR1 SGDLS, CDR2 YYNGEE. The CDR3 runs to 16 residues. V shed 4 bases and J shed 1 base, with 17 bases lying between them. CDR3: CASSPALAGLQETQYF. Written as DNA, the CDR3 is TGTGCCAGCAGCCCGGCGCTTGCGGGACTCCAAGAGACCCAGTACTTC.

The rearrangement joins TRBV19 to TRBJ2-7; 11 nucleotides line up with TRBD1. The CDR3 is 15 amino acids. Looked up from germline, CDR1 is LNHDA and CDR2 is SQIVND (reference sequence). The V gene end was trimmed by 7 bases and the J gene end by 1 base; junction bases not matched to a gene: 6. The CDR3 protein is CASKFRDRGSYEQYF. Written as DNA, the CDR3 is TGTGCCAGTAAGTTTCGGGACAGGGGGTCCTACGAGCAGTACTTC. Looking up the rest from reference TRBV19 and TRBJ2-7 gives the full variable domain: DGGITQSPKYLFRKEGQNVTLSCEQNLNHDAMYWYRQDPGQGLRLIYYSQIVNDFQKGDIAEGYSVSREKKESFPLTVTSAQKNPTAFYLCASKFRDRGSYEQYFGPGTRLTVT.

This rearrangement joins TRBV2 to TRBJ1-3, with 8 bases matching TRBD1. This CDR3 contains 14 residues. Germline assignment: CDR1 SNHLY and CDR2 FYNNEI. V shed 6 bases and J 1 base; nucleotides not matched to a gene: 2. The CDR3 DNA is TGTGCCAGCAGAGACAGGGGTTCTGGAAACACCATATATTTT. This gives the protein CASRDRGSGNTIYF. The full variable domain, rest sourced from reference TRBV2 and TRBJ1-3, is EPEVTQTPSHQVTQMGQEVILRCVPISNHLYFYWYRQILGQKVEFLVSFYNNEISEKSEIFDDQFSVERPDGSNFTLKIRSTKLEDSAMYFCASRDRGSGNTIYFGEGSWLTVV.

This clone occurred once. The chain has TRBV30 and TRBJ2-1, with TRBD1 matching 7 bases. With 4 bases clipped from V and 7 bases from J, the junction kept 7 bases outside the gene matches. The CDR3 has 13 residues. Germline V CDR1 and CDR2: GTSNPN, SVGIG (reference sequence). CDR3 coding DNA: TGTGCCTGGACCCGACAGGGAGCAAATGAGCAGTTCTTC. This encodes CAWTRQGANEQFF.

The chain combines TRBV6-4 with TRBJ1-5; a weak D match, TRBD1 (6 bases). Germline V gives CDR1 MRHNA, CDR2 SNTAGT. V was cut by 4 bases and J by 0 bases, with 19 bases left in between. This CDR3 spans 18 amino acids. CDR3 DNA sequence: TGTGCCAGCAGTGGCGACAGGAGATTTAATTATAGCAATCAGCCCCAGCATTTT. Its protein is CASSGDRRFNYSNQPQHF.

The CDR3 spells CASSFRDRGLEQYF. CDR3 bases: TGCGCCAGCAGCTTCCGAGACAGGGGGCTCGAGCAGTACTTC. The rearrangement links TRBV5-1 to TRBJ2-7; 10 bases fit TRBD1. The CDR3 has 14 amino acids. V was pared by 2 bases and J by 6 bases, with 5 bases of the junction left unmatched. Germline CDR1 reads SGHRS; CDR2 reads YFSETQ.

The chain carries TRBV9 and TRBJ1-4, with D unresolved. V was shortened by 1 base and J by 7 bases, with 14 bases between the two germline ends. The CDR3 runs to 15 residues. Germline V gives CDR1 SGDLS, CDR2 YYNGEE. The CDR3 sequence: CASSVHGRPTEKLFF. CDR3 nucleotides: TGTGCCAGCAGCGTACATGGCAGGCCCACTGAAAAACTGTTTTTT.

CDR3 residues: CASSKDRERNEQYF. CDR3 nucleotide sequence: TGTGCCAGCAGTAAAGACAGGGAAAGGAACGAGCAGTACTTC. This chain uses TRBV2 with TRBJ2-7, with 7 bases aligning to TRBD1. The V gene's germline CDR1 is SNHLY and CDR2 FYNNEI. There are 14 residues in the CDR3. J was trimmed by 5 bases and V by 5 bases; bases with no gene match: 9.